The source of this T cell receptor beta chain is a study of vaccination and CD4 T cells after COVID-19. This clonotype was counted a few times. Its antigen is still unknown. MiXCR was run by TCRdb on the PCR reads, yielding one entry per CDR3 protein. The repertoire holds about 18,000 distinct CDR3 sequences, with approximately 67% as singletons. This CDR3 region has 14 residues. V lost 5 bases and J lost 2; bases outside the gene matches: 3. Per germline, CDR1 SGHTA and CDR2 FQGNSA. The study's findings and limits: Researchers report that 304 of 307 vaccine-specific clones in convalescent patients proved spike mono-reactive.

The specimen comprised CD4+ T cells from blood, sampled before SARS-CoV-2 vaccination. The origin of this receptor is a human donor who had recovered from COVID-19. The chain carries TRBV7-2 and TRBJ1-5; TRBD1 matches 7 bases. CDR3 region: CASSPDRGNQPQHF. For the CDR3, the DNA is TGTGCCAGCAGCCCCGACAGGGGCAATCAGCCCCAGCATTTT. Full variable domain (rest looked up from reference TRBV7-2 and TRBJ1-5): GAGVSQSPSNKVTEKGKDVELRCDPISGHTALYWYRQSLGQGLEFLIYFQGNSAPDKSGLPSDRFSAERTGGSVSTLTIQRTQQEDSAVYLCASSPDRGNQPQHFGDGTRLSIL.